The clone carrying this T cell receptor (beta chain) was counted at least ten times. This specimen belongs to a study of regulatory T cells in long-lasting Graves disease. The time point: newly diagnosed GD, antithyroid drugs for less than 3 months. PBMC-extracted RNA yielded the TCR library. Construction of TCR beta libraries relied on iRepertoire HTBI primers and on Arm-PCR targeting CDR3 regions. TCRdb independently ran MiXCR on the multiplex PCR reads; one entry per CDR3 protein. This table holds about 540,000 distinct CDR3 sequences, approximately 15% found once. V was clipped by 5 bases and J by 0 bases, with 11 bases between them. This CDR3 has 16 residues. Germline assignment: CDR1 MNHNS and CDR2 SASEGT. The data were also submitted as part of a second study, on T cells in Graves' hyperthyroidism and ophthalmopathy.

Material: peripheral blood mononuclear cells (PBMCs), obtained at new diagnosis, from a patient treated with antithyroid drugs. The gene calls are TRBV6-1 and TRBJ2-6; unclear D gene. The sequence came from a young man with Graves disease. In DNA, the CDR3 is TGTGCCAGCAGTCCAGGACGGGTCTCTGGGGCCAACGTCCTGACTTTC. This sequence encodes CASSPGRVSGANVLTF.